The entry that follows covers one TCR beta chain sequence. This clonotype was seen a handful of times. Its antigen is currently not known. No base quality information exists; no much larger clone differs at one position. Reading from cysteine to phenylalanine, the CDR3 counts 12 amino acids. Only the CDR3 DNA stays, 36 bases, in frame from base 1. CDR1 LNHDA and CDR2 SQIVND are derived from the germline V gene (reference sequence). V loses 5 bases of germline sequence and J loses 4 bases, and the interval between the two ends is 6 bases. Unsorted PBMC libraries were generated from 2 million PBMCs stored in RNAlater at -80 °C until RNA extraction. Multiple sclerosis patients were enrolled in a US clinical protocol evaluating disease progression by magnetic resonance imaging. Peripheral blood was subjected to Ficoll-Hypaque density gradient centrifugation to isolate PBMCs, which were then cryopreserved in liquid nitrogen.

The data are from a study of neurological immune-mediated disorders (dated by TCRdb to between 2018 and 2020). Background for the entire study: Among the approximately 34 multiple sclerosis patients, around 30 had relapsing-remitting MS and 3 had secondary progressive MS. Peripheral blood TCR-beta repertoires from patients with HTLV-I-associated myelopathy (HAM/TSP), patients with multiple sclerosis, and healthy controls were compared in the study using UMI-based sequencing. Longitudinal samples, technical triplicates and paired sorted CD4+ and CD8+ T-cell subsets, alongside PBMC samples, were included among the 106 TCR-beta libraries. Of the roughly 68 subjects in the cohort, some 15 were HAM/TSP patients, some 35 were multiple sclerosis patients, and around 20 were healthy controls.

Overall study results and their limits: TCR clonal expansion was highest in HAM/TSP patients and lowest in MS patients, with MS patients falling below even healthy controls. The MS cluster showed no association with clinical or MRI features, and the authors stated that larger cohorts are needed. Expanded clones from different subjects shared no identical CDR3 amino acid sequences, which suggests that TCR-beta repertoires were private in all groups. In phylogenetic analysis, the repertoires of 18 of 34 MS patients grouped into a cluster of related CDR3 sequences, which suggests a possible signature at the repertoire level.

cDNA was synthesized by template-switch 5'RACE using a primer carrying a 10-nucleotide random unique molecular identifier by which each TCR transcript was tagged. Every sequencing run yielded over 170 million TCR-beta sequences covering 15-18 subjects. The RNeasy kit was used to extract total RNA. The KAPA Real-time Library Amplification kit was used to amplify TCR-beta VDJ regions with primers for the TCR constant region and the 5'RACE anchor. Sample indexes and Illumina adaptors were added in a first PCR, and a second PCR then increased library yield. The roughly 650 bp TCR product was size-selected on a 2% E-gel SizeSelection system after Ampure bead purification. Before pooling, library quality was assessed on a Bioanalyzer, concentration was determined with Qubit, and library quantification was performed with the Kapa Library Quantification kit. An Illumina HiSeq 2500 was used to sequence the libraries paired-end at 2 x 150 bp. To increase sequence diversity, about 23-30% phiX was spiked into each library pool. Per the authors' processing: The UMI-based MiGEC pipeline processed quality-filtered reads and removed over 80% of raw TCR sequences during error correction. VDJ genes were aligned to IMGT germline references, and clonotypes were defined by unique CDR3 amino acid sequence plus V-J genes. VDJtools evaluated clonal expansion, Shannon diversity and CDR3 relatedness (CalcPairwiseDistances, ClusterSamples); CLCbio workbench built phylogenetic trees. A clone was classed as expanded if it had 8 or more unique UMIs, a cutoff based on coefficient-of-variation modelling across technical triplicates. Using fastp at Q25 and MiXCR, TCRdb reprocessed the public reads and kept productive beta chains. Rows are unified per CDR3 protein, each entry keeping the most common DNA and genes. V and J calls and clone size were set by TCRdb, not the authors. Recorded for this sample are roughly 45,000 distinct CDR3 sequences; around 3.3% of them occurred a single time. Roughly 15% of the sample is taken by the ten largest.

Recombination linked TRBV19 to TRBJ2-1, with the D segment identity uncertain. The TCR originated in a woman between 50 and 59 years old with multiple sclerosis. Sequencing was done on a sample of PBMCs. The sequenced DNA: TGTGCCAGTAGTGGTGGGTACAATGAGCAGTTCTTC. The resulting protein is CASSGGYNEQFF.